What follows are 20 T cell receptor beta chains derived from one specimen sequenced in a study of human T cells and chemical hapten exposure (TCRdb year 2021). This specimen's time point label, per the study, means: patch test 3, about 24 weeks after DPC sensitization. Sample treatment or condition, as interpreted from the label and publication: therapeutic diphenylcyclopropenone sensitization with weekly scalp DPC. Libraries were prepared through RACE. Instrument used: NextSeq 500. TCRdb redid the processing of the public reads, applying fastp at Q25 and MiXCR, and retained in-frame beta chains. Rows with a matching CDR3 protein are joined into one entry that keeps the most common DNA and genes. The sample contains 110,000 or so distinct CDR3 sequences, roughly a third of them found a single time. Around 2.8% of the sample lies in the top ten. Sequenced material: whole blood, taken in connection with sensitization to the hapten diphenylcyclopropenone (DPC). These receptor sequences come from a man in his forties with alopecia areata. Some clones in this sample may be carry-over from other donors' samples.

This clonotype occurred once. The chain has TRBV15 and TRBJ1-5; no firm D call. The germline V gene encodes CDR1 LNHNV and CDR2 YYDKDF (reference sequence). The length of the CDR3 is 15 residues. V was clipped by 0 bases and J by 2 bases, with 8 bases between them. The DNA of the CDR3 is TGTGCCACCAGCAGAGATATGGCAGGCAATCAGCCCCAGCATTTT. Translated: CATSRDMAGNQPQHF.

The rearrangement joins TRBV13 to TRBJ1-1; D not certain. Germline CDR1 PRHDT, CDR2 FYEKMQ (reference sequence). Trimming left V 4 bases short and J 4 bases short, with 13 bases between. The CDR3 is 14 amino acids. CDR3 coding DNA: TGTGCCAGCAGCTCCCGGGAGTTAGGCACTGAAGCTTTCTTT. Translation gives CASSSRELGTEAFF.

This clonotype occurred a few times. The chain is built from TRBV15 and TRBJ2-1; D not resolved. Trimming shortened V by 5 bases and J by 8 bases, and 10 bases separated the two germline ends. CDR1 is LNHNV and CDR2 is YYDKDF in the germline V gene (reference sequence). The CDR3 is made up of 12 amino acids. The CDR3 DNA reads TGTGCCACCAGCCCTCCCGTGGATGAGCAGTTCTTC. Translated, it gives CATSPPVDEQFF.

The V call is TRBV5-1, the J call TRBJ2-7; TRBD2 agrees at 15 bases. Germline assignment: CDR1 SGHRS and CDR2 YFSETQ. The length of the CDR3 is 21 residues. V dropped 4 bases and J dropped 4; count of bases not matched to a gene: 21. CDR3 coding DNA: TGCGCCAGCAGCCAAACAGCCCGTCCGGGACTAGCGGGAGGTAGGTTGTACGAGCAGTACTTC. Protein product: CASSQTARPGLAGGRLYEQYF. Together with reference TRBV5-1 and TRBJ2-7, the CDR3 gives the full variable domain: KAGVTQTPRYLIKTRGQQVTLSCSPISGHRSVSWYQQTPGQGLQFLFEYFSETQRNKGNFPGRFSGRQFSNSRSEMNVSTLELGDSALYLCASSQTARPGLAGGRLYEQYFGPGTRLTVT.

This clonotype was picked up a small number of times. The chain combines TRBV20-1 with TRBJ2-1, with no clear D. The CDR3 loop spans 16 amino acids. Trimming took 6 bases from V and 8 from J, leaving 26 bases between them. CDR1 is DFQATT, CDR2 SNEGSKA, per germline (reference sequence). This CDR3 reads CSAFFPTERGFYEQFF. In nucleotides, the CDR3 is TGCAGTGCCTTTTTCCCGACTGAGCGAGGTTTCTATGAGCAGTTCTTC.

CDR3 in DNA: TGTGCCAGCAGTTTTCAGGGGGCACCTAACTCACCCCTCCACTTT. It specifies CASSFQGAPNSPLHF. The chain joins TRBV12-3 or TRBV12-4 to TRBJ1-6; 8 bases line up with TRBD1. With V trimmed by 3 bases and J by 10 bases, 8 bases remained unmatched. The CDR3 runs 15 residues.

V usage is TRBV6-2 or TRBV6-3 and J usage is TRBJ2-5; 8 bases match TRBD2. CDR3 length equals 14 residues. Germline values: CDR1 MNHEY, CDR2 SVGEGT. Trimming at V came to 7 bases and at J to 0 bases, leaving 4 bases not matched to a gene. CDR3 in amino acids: CASTPAGDQETQYF. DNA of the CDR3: TGTGCCAGCACCCCAGCGGGGGACCAAGAGACCCAGTACTTC.

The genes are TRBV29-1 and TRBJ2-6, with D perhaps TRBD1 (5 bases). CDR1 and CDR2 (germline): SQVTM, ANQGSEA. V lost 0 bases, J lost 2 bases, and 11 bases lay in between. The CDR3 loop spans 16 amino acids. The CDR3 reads CSVEDGAGTGANVLTF. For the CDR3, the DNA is TGCAGCGTTGAAGATGGCGCAGGGACTGGGGCCAACGTCCTGACTTTC. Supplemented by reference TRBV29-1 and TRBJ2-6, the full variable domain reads SAVISQKPSRDICQRGTSLTIQCQVDSQVTMMFWYRQQPGQSLTLIATANQGSEATYESGFVIDKFPISRPNLTFSTLTVSNMSPEDSSIYLCSVEDGAGTGANVLTFGAGSRLTVL.

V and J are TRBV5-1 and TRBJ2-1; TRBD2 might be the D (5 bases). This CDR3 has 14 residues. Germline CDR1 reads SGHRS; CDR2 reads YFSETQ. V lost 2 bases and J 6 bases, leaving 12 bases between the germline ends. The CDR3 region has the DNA TGCGCCAGCAGCTTCCAGCGGAGGCCCAATGAGCAGTTCTTC. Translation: CASSFQRRPNEQFF.

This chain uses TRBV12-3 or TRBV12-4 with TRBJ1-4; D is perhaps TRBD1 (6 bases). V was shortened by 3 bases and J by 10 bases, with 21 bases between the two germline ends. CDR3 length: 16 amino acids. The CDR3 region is CASSLGIDRPQGKLFF. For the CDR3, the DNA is TGTGCCAGCAGTTTGGGGATAGACAGGCCCCAAGGAAAACTGTTTTTT.

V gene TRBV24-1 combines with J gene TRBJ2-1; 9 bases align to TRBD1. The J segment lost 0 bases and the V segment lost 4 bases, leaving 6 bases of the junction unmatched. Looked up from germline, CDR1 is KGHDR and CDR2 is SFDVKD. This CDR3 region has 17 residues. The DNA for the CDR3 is TGTGCCACCAGTGACGCCCTACAGGGGGCCTCCTACAATGAGCAGTTCTTC. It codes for CATSDALQGASYNEQFF.

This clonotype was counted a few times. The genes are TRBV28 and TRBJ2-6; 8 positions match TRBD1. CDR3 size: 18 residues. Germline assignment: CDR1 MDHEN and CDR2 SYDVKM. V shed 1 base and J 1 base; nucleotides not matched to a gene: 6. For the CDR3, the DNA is TGTGCCAGCAGTTTATTGGGCAGGGGGCTTTCTGGGGCCAACGTCCTGACTTTC. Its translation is CASSLLGRGLSGANVLTF. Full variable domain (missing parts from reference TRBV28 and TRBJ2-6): DVKVTQSSRYLVKRTGEKVFLECVQDMDHENMFWYRQDPGLGLRLIYFSYDVKMKEKGDIPEGYSVSREKKERFSLILESASTNQTSMYLCASSLLGRGLSGANVLTFGAGSRLTVL.

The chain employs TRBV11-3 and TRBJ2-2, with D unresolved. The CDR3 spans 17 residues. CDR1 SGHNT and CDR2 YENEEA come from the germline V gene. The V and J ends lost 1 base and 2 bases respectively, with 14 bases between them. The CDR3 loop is CASSLAGSSSNTGELFF. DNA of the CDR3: TGTGCCAGCAGCTTAGCCGGCTCCTCATCTAACACCGGGGAGCTGTTTTTT.

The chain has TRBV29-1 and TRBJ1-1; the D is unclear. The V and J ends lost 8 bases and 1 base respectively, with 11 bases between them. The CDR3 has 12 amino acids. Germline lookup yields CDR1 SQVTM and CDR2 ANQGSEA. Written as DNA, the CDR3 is TGCAGCTCCACCGGCCCGAACACTGAAGCTTTCTTT. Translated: CSSTGPNTEAFF. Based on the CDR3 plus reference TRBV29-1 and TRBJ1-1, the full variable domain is SAVISQKPSRDICQRGTSLTIQCQVDSQVTMMFWYRQQPGQSLTLIATANQGSEATYESGFVIDKFPISRPNLTFSTLTVSNMSPEDSSIYLCSSTGPNTEAFFGQGTRLTVV.

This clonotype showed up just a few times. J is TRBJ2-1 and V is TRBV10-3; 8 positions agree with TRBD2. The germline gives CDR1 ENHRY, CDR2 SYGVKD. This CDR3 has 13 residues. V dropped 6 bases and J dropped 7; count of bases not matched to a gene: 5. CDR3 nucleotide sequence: TGTGCCATCAGCGGCAGCGGGAGTAATGAGCAGTTCTTC. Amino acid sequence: CAISGSGSNEQFF.

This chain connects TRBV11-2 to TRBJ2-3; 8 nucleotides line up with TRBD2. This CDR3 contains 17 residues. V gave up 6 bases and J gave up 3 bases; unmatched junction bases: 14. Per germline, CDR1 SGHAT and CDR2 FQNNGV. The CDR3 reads CASSLLAGGSWTDTQYF. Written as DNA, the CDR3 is TGTGCCAGCAGTTTGCTAGCGGGCGGCTCCTGGACAGATACGCAGTATTTT.

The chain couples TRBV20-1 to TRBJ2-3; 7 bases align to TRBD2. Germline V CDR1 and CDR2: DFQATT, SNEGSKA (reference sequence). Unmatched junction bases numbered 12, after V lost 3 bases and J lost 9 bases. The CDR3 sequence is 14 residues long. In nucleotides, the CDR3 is TGCAGTGCTAGTTACGGACTAGACACTAGGACGCAGTATTTT. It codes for CSASYGLDTRTQYF.

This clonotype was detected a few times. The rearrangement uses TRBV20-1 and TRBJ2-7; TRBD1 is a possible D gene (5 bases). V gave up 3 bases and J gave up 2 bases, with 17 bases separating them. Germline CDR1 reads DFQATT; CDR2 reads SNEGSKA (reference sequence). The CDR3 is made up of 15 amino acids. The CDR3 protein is CSASLRVGATYEQYF. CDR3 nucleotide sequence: TGCAGTGCTAGCCTTCGTGTAGGGGCAACCTACGAGCAGTACTTC.

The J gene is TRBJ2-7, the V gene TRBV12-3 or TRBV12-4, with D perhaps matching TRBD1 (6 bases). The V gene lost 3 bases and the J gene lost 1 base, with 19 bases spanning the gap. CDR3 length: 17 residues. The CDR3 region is CASSFMGENRESYEQYV. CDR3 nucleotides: TGTGCCAGCAGTTTTATGGGAGAAAACAGGGAATCCTACGAGCAGTACGTC.

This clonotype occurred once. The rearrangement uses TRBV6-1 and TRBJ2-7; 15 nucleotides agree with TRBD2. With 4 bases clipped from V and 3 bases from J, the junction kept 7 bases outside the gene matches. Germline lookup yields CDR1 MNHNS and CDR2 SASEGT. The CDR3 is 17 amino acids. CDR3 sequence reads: CASSVGLAGGPNYEQYV. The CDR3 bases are TGTGCCAGCAGTGTCGGACTAGCGGGAGGGCCTAACTACGAGCAGTACGTC.